A selection of T cell receptor beta chains follows, all from one sample in a study of T cells in Graves' hyperthyroidism and ophthalmopathy. TCRdb re-derived calls from the multiplex PCR reads in MiXCR, one entry per CDR3 protein. The sample includes fewer than 900,000 distinct CDR3 sequences, about 19% of them seen just once. Source material: blood. These receptors were taken from a woman in her 50s with Graves' hyperthyroidism that later progressed to Graves' ophthalmopathy. The CDR3 runs from the conserved cysteine through the conserved F or W. A D gene is named only where the DNA matches it firmly. Clone size is given for some rows only: seen once, a few or many times, or a class if the clone is expanded.

D	length	V	J	size	CDR3	DNA
TRBD1	16	TRBV6-5	TRBJ2-4	-	CASSYRQGKDWNIQYF	TGTGCCAGCAGTTATCGACAGGGGAAAGATTGGAACATTCAGTACTTC
TRBD2	16	TRBV12-3/TRBV12-4	TRBJ2-3	few	CASSWTSGATTDTQYF	TGTGCCAGCAGTTGGACTAGCGGGGCTACCACAGATACGCAGTATTTT
-	14	TRBV12-3/TRBV12-4	TRBJ2-1	-	CASSRPGVYNEQFF	TGTGCCAGCAGTCGGCCAGGGGTTTACAATGAGCAGTTCTTC
-	13	TRBV6-1	TRBJ1-4	-	CASGRPTNEKLFF	TGTGCCAGCGGACGGCCAACTAATGAAAAACTGTTTTTT
TRBD2	15	TRBV30	TRBJ2-1	few	CAWSRSGGAGDEQFF	TGTGCCTGGAGTCGTAGCGGGGGGGCCGGCGATGAGCAGTTCTTC
-	14	TRBV5-5	TRBJ2-5	many	CASSPAEGRETQYF	TGTGCCAGCAGCCCCGCCGAAGGGCGAGAGACCCAGTACTTC
TRBD1	16	TRBV10-1	TRBJ2-5	many	CASSESWTGDRETQYF	TGCGCCAGCAGTGAGTCGTGGACAGGGGACCGAGAGACCCAGTACTTC
-	15	TRBV19	TRBJ2-5	-	CASSIGYGTEVTQYF	TGTGCCAGTAGTATAGGGTACGGCACAGAAGTAACCCAGTACTTC
TRBD1	15	TRBV2	TRBJ2-7	few	CASSDGQGSTYEQYF	TGTGCCAGCAGTGATGGACAGGGTAGTACCTACGAGCAGTACTTC
-	19	TRBV29-1	TRBJ1-1	few	CSVDPHGRGPGRLNTEAFF	TGCAGCGTCGACCCCCATGGGAGGGGCCCCGGCCGATTGAACACTGAAGCTTTCTTT
-	16	TRBV9	TRBJ2-2	few	CASSPKEGRPAGELFF	TGTGCCAGCAGCCCCAAGGAGGGGAGGCCCGCCGGGGAGCTGTTTTTT
-	15	TRBV2	TRBJ1-1	many	CASSGGRVGHTEAFF	TGTGCCAGCAGTGGTGGAAGGGTCGGACACACTGAAGCTTTCTTT
-	14	TRBV12-3/TRBV12-4	TRBJ1-1	many	CASSLVGTGLDAFF	TGTGCCAGCAGTTTAGTGGGGACGGGTCTCGACGCTTTCTTT
TRBD1	16	TRBV5-1	TRBJ2-1	few	CASSPDRGGRVNEQFF	TGCGCCAGCAGCCCGGACAGGGGTGGAAGGGTAAATGAGCAGTTCTTC
-	15	TRBV19	TRBJ1-1	-	CASSIARSMNTEAFF	TGTGCCAGTAGTATTGCTCGGAGCATGAACACTGAAGCTTTCTTT
-	15	TRBV3-1	TRBJ2-7	many	CASSARGGNVYEQYF	TGTGCCAGCAGCGCACGTGGCGGCAACGTCTACGAGCAGTACTTC
-	14	TRBV5-1	TRBJ2-5	few	CASGSYGTLETQYF	TGCGCCAGCGGATCGTACGGGACCCTGGAGACCCAGTACTTC
-	15	TRBV14	TRBJ2-1	-	CASSPQRTSYNEQFF	TGTGCCAGCAGCCCGCAAAGAACCTCCTACAATGAGCAGTTCTTC
TRBD1	19	TRBV20-1	TRBJ1-2	many	CSARSGFRHLDRDNYGYTF	TGCAGTGCGAGGTCCGGTTTTCGGCATTTAGACAGGGACAACTATGGCTACACCTTC
TRBD1	17	TRBV2	TRBJ1-1	-	CASSPFSGQGVWTEAFF	TGTGCCAGCAGTCCCTTTTCCGGACAGGGGGTTTGGACTGAAGCTTTCTTT
TRBD2	16	TRBV5-1	TRBJ2-3	few	CASSFGGLGAPDTQYF	TGCGCCAGCAGCTTCGGGGGGTTAGGGGCTCCAGATACGCAGTATTTT
-	14	TRBV28	TRBJ2-3	many	CASRGGGEADTQYF	TGTGCCAGCAGAGGGGGAGGGGAGGCAGATACGCAGTATTTT
-	14	TRBV10-3	TRBJ1-3	-	CAIRTPLSGNTIYF	TGTGCCATCCGAACCCCACTCTCTGGAAACACCATATATTTT
-	12	TRBV7-9	TRBJ1-1	-	CASSSLKDEAFF	TGTGCCAGCAGCTCCTTAAAGGATGAAGCTTTCTTT
-	15	TRBV19	TRBJ1-4	few	CASSIRRGANEKLFF	TGTGCCAGTAGTATCCGCAGGGGAGCTAATGAAAAACTGTTTTTT
TRBD1	14	TRBV5-1	TRBJ1-1	many	CASSFTRGATEAFF	TGCGCCAGCAGCTTTACCAGGGGGGCCACTGAAGCTTTCTTT
TRBD1	13	TRBV20-1	TRBJ1-3	-	CSARDRGEYTIYF	TGCAGTGCAAGAGACAGGGGGGAATACACCATATATTTT
-	14	TRBV20-1	TRBJ2-1	many	CSGLHFLSNNEQFF	TGCAGTGGTCTCCACTTCCTATCCAACAATGAGCAGTTCTTC
TRBD2	17	TRBV9	TRBJ2-5	-	CASSVSLAGGPGETQYF	TGTGCCAGCAGCGTATCTCTAGCGGGGGGGCCGGGGGAGACCCAGTACTTC
-	11	TRBV29-1	TRBJ2-5	-	CSVIGGETQYF	TGCAGCGTTATTGGAGGAGAGACCCAGTACTTC
-	15	TRBV9	TRBJ2-1	-	CASSVGPSSYNEQFF	TGTGCCAGCAGCGTAGGCCCGAGCTCCTACAATGAGCAGTTCTTC
-	12	TRBV12-3/TRBV12-4	TRBJ2-7	few	CASSTGPYEQYF	TGTGCCAGCAGTACCGGCCCCTACGAGCAGTACTTC
TRBD1	16	TRBV11-1	TRBJ2-4	many	CASSTRQGLTKNIQYF	TGTGCCAGCAGCACCCGACAGGGTTTGACCAAAAACATTCAGTACTTC
-	13	TRBV3-1	TRBJ1-6	-	CASSRGFDSPLHF	TGTGCCAGCAGCAGGGGTTTCGATTCACCCCTCCACTTT
TRBD1	14	TRBV12-3/TRBV12-4	TRBJ1-6	-	CASSSQGALSPLHF	TGTGCCAGCAGTTCACAGGGGGCGCTTTCACCCCTCCACTTT
TRBD1	13	TRBV6-1	TRBJ1-2	few	CASSRGTGSDYTF	TGTGCCAGCAGCAGAGGGACAGGGTCCGACTACACCTTC
TRBD1	16	TRBV12-3/TRBV12-4	TRBJ1-6	few	CASSLAQGGLNSPLHF	TGTGCCAGCAGTTTAGCGCAAGGGGGCCTTAATTCACCCCTCCACTTT
TRBD2	15	TRBV30	TRBJ2-5	many	CAWSVLAGVPETQYF	TGTGCCTGGAGTGTACTAGCGGGGGTTCCAGAGACCCAGTACTTC
-	12	TRBV20-1	TRBJ2-5	-	CSANRERETQYF	TGCAGTGCAAACAGGGAGCGAGAGACCCAGTACTTC
-	14	TRBV6-1	TRBJ1-4	-	CASSESTVNEKLFF	TGTGCCAGCAGTGAATCGACAGTGAATGAAAAACTGTTTTTT
-	12	TRBV12-3/TRBV12-4	TRBJ2-1	many	CASRGTVVEQFF	TGTGCCAGCAGGGGGACCGTTGTTGAGCAGTTCTTC
-	14	TRBV30	TRBJ2-3	few	CAWNPGFSTDTQYF	TGTGCCTGGAATCCAGGGTTTAGCACAGATACGCAGTATTTT
TRBD1	13	TRBV12-3/TRBV12-4	TRBJ2-7	-	CASMKTGDYEQYF	TGTGCCAGCATGAAGACAGGGGACTACGAGCAGTACTTC
TRBD2	15	TRBV20-1	TRBJ2-3	few	CSAPRGGGDTDTQYF	TGCAGTGCCCCGCGTGGCGGGGGGGACACAGATACGCAGTATTTT
-	12	TRBV11-2	TRBJ2-7	many	CASSLYYYEQYF	TGTGCCAGCAGCTTATATTACTACGAGCAGTACTTC
TRBD2	12	TRBV30	TRBJ2-7	many	CAGGGGDYEQYF	TGTGCCGGAGGCGGGGGGGACTACGAGCAGTACTTC
-	19	TRBV3-1	TRBJ2-6	few	CASSQVRGAMVLGTNVLTF	TGTGCCAGCAGCCAAGTTCGGGGGGCGATGGTTCTTGGGACCAACGTCCTGACTTTC
-	15	TRBV7-8	TRBJ2-7	many	CASSLAEGPIYEQYF	TGTGCCAGCAGCTTAGCGGAGGGGCCGATCTACGAGCAGTACTTC
TRBD2	14	TRBV3-1	TRBJ2-7	many	CASSQTSGAYEQYF	TGTGCCAGCAGTCAGACTAGCGGGGCCTACGAGCAGTACTTC
TRBD1	16	TRBV5-1	TRBJ2-1	many	CASSFRQGGGINEQFF	TGCGCCAGCAGCTTCAGACAGGGGGGGGGAATAAATGAGCAGTTCTTC
TRBD1	13	TRBV14	TRBJ1-1	many	CASSRQGITEAFF	TGTGCCAGCAGCAGACAGGGGATCACTGAAGCTTTCTTT
-	15	TRBV13	TRBJ1-2	-	CASSLATVGVEGYTF	TGTGCCAGCAGCTTAGCGACGGTGGGGGTGGAGGGCTACACCTTC
-	13	TRBV7-8	TRBJ2-7	-	CASSLALGGDQYF	TGTGCCAGCAGCTTAGCGTTGGGGGGCGACCAGTACTTC
-	16	TRBV5-1	TRBJ1-1	many	CASSLDGDTTNTEAFF	TGCGCCAGCAGCTTGGACGGTGATACCACGAACACTGAAGCTTTCTTT
-	16	TRBV20-1	TRBJ1-1	many	CSAWGGAGKRNTEAFF	TGCAGTGCTTGGGGCGGGGCAGGGAAAAGGAACACTGAAGCTTTCTTT
-	16	TRBV4-2	TRBJ1-4	once	CASSQDRTAPNEKLFF	TGTGCCAGCAGCCAAGATCGGACAGCCCCTAATGAAAAACTGTTTTTT
TRBD1	16	TRBV20-1	TRBJ1-6	-	CSARTGTGGLNSPLHF	TGCAGTGCTAGGACCGGGACAGGGGGCCTCAATTCACCCCTCCACTTT
-	14	TRBV20-1	TRBJ2-3	many	CSATDSTSTDTQYF	TGCAGTGCTACGGACAGTACTAGCACAGATACGCAGTATTTT